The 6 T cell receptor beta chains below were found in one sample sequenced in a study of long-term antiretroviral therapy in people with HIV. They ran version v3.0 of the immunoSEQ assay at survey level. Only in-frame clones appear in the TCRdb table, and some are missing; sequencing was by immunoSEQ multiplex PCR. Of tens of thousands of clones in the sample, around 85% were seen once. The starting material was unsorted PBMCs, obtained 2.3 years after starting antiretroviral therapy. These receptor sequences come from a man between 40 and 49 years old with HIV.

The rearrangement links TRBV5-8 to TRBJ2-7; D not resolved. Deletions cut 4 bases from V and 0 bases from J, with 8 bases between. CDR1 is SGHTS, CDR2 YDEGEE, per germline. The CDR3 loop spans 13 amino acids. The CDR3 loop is CASSLRDSYEQYF. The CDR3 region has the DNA TGTGCCAGCAGCCTGCGTGACTCCTACGAGCAGTACTTC.

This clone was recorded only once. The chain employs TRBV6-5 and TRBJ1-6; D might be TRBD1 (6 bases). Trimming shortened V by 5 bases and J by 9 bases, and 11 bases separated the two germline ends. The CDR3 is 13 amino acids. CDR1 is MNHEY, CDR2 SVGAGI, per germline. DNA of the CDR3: TGTGCCAGCAGTCAACAGGGTGCTTCACCCCTCCACTTT. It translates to CASSQQGASPLHF.

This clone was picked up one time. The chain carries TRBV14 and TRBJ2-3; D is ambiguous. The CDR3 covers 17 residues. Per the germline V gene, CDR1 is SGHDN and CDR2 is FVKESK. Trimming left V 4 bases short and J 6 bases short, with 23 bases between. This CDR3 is CASSPLLRPERLDTQYF. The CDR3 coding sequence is TGTGCCAGCAGCCCCCTGTTAAGGCCAGAACGTTTGGATACGCAGTATTTT.

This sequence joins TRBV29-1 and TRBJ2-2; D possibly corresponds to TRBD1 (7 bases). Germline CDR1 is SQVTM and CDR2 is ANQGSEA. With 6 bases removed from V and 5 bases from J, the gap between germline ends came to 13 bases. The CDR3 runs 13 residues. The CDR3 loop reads CSVQGGQTGELFF. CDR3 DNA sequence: TGCAGCGTCCAGGGGGGACAGACCGGGGAGCTGTTTTTT.

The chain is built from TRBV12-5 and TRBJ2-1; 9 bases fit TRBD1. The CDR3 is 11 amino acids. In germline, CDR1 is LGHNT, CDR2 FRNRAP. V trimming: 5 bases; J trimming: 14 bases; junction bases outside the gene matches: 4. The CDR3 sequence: CASGIWTGEFF. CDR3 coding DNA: TGTGCTAGTGGTATTTGGACAGGGGAGTTCTTC.

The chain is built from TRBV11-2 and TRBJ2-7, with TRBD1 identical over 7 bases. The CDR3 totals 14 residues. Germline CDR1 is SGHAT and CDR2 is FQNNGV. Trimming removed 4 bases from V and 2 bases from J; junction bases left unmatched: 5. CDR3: CASSSDRQTYEQYF. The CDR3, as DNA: TGTGCCAGCAGCTCGGACAGGCAGACCTACGAGCAGTACTTC.